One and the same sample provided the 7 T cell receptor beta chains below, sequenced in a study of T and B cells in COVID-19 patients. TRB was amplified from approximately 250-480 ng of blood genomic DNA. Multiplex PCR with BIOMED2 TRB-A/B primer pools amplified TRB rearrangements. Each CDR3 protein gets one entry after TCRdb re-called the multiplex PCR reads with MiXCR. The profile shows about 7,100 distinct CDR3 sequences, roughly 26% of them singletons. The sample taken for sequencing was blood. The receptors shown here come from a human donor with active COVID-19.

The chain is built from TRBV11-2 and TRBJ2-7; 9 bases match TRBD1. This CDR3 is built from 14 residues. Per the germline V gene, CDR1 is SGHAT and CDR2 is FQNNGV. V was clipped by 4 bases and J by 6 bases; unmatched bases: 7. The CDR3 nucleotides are TGTGCCAGCAGCTCGGGACAGGGATTGAGCGAGCAGTACTTC. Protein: CASSSGQGLSEQYF.

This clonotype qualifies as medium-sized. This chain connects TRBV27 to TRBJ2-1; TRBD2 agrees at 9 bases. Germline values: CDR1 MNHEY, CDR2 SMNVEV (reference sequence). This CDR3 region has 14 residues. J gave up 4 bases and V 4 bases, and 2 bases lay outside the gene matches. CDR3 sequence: CASSYLAGYNEQFF. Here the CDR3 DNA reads TGTGCCAGCAGTTATCTAGCGGGATACAATGAGCAGTTCTTC.

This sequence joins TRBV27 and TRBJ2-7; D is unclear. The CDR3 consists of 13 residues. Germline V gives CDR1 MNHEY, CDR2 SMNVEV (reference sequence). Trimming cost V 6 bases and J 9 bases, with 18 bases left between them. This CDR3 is CASSQDVGRVQYF. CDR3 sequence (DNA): TGTGCCAGCAGCCAAGACGTGGGAAGGGTGCAGTACTTC.

The CDR3 loop is CASRLPGGMGYEQYF. CDR3 in DNA: TGTGCCAGCAGGCTCCCAGGAGGAATGGGTTACGAGCAGTACTTC. The gene calls are TRBV28 and TRBJ2-7, with D possibly being TRBD2 (5 bases). Trimming removed 6 bases at V and 4 bases at J, with 19 bases between. The CDR3 is 15 amino acids. Looked up from germline, CDR1 is MDHEN and CDR2 is SYDVKM.

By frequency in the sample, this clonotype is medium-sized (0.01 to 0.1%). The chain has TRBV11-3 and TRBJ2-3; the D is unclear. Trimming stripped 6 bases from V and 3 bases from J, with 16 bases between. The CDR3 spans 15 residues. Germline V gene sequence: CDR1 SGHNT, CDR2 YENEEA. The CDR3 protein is CASRRSVGGTDTQYF. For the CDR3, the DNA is TGTGCCAGCAGGAGGTCAGTGGGCGGAACAGATACGCAGTATTTT.

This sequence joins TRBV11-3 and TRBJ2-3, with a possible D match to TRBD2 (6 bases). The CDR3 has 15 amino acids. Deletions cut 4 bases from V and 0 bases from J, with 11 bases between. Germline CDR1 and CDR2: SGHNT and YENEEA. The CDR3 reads CASSSGLRSTDTQYF. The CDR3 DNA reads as TGTGCCAGCAGCTCAGGACTACGCAGCACAGATACGCAGTATTTT.

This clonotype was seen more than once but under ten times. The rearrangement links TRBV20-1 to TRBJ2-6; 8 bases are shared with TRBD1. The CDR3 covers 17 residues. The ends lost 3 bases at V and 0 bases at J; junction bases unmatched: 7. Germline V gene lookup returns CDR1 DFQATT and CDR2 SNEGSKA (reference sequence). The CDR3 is CSARGQGATSGANVLTF. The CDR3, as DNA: TGCAGTGCTAGGGGGCAGGGGGCGACCTCTGGGGCCAACGTCCTGACTTTC.